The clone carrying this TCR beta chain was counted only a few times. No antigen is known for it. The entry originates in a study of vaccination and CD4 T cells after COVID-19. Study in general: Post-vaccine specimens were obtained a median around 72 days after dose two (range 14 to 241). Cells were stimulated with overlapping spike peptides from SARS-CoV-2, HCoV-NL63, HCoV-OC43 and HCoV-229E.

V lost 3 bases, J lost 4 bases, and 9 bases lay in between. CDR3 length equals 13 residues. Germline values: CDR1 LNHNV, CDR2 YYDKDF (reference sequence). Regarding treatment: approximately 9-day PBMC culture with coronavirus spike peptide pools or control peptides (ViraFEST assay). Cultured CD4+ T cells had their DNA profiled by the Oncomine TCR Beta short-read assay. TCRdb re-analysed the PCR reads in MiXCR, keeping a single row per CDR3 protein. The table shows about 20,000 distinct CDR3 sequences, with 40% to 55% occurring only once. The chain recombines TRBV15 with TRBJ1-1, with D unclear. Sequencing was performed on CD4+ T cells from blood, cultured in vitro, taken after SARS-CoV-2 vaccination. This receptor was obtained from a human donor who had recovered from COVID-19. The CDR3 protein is CATSRAFATEAFF. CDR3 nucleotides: TGTGCCACCAGCAGGGCTTTCGCCACTGAAGCTTTCTTT.